Each of the 16 T cell receptor beta chains below was sequenced from the same sample in a study of blood T cells in healthy people across ages. Sample-barcoded 5' priming and a J-beta primer mix drove a second PCR of roughly 7 to 11 cycles. Via MiXCR, TCRdb re-called the 5' RACE reads, giving one row per CDR3 protein. The sample has about 1.7 million distinct CDR3 sequences, 28% seen once. The sequencing sample was made of blood. The receptors come from a woman in her thirties in good health.

This clonotype was seen only a few times. The genes are TRBV20-1 and TRBJ2-1; a possible D gene is TRBD2 (6 bases). Germline V gene data show CDR1 as DFQATT and CDR2 as SNEGSKA (reference sequence). Trimming stripped 6 bases from V and 3 bases from J, with 12 bases between. CDR3 length: 13 amino acids. CDR3 bases: TGCAGTGCCCGGGGGTGGGTCTACAATGAGCAGTTCTTC. Its translation is CSARGWVYNEQFF.

The chain has TRBV6-1 and TRBJ2-1; no reliable D call. The CDR3 loop spans 15 amino acids. The V end lost 1 base, the J end lost 0 bases, and 7 bases lay between the germline ends. Germline values: CDR1 MNHNS, CDR2 SASEGT. The DNA for the CDR3 is TGTGCCAGCAGTGAAGATGATAGCTCCTACAATGAGCAGTTCTTC. Translated, it gives CASSEDDSSYNEQFF.

This clonotype was counted ten times or more. This sequence joins TRBV20-1 and TRBJ2-7; 9 positions match TRBD1. This CDR3 has 14 residues. V gave up 3 bases and J gave up 3 bases; unmatched junction bases: 6. Germline values: CDR1 DFQATT, CDR2 SNEGSKA (reference sequence). In DNA, the CDR3 is TGCAGTGCTAGCACGTTGACAGGGGGCTACGAGCAGTACTTC. It encodes CSASTLTGGYEQYF.

This clonotype came up many times. The CDR3 here is CASSLGGLAGGQETQYF. For the CDR3, the DNA is TGTGCCAGCAGCTTAGGGGGACTAGCGGGAGGACAAGAGACCCAGTACTTC. This chain joins TRBV7-2 and TRBJ2-5; 15 bases line up with TRBD2. V shed 1 base, J shed 2 bases, and the junction held 2 bases outside the gene matches. The germline V gene encodes CDR1 SGHTA and CDR2 FQGNSA. The CDR3 length is 17 residues.

The rearrangement links TRBV12-5 to TRBJ2-7; D tentatively reads TRBD1 or TRBD2 (5 bases each). There are 15 residues in the CDR3. V was pared by 2 bases and J by 4 bases, with 15 bases between. Germline V gene data show CDR1 as LGHNT and CDR2 as FRNRAP. The CDR3 coding sequence is TGTGCTAGTGGTTTGTTCCCAGGGACCTCTTACGAGCAGTACTTC. This codes for CASGLFPGTSYEQYF.

The chain is built from TRBV7-2 and TRBJ2-7; D is uncertain. Trimming took 8 bases from V and 4 from J, leaving 18 bases between them. The CDR3 is made up of 14 amino acids. In germline, CDR1 is SGHTA, CDR2 FQGNSA. The CDR3 spells CASVLKVNRYEQYF. In DNA, the CDR3 is TGTGCCAGCGTCTTGAAAGTCAATAGGTACGAGCAGTACTTC.

This clonotype was seen a handful of times. Sequence at one end of the junction differs from germline and may be a read error. V usage is TRBV12-3 or TRBV12-4 and J usage is TRBJ1-2; D gene uncertain. CDR3 length equals 13 residues. The CDR3 protein is CASSLRQNYGCTF. The CDR3 DNA follows: TGTGCCAGCAGTTTGAGGCAAAACTATGGCTGCACCTTC.

V gene TRBV7-2 combines with J gene TRBJ2-7; D possibly corresponds to TRBD2 (6 bases). V was clipped by 6 bases and J by 0 bases, with 21 bases between them. The CDR3 is 17 amino acids. Germline values: CDR1 SGHTA, CDR2 FQGNSA. CDR3 sequence: CASSSTRGGSYSYEQYF. The CDR3, as DNA: TGTGCCAGCAGTTCTACCCGTGGGGGGAGCTACTCCTACGAGCAGTACTTC.

The rearrangement uses TRBV5-5 and TRBJ2-1; D not certain. Trimming left V 4 bases short and J 9 bases short, with 23 bases between. The CDR3 runs to 16 residues. Per the germline V gene, CDR1 is SGHKS and CDR2 is YYEKEE (reference sequence). The CDR3 loop is CASSGAPGPAGAEQFF. The CDR3 nucleotides are TGTGCCAGCAGCGGAGCCCCAGGCCCCGCCGGCGCTGAGCAGTTCTTC.

The table lists this clonotype with a count of one. CDR3 in DNA: TGTGCCAGCAGCCCCCGGGAGCTATACAATGAGCAGTTCTTC. Protein sequence: CASSPRELYNEQFF. J is TRBJ2-1 and V is TRBV12-3 or TRBV12-4, with D maybe TRBD2 (6 bases). This CDR3 has 14 residues. V shed 6 bases and J shed 4 bases, with 13 bases lying between them.

A single count supports this clonotype. The chain recombines TRBV7-9 with TRBJ2-3, with a possible D match to TRBD2 (5 bases). V lost 4 bases and J 5 bases, leaving 13 bases between the germline ends. The CDR3 sequence is 14 residues long. Looked up from germline, CDR1 is SEHNR and CDR2 is FQNEAQ (reference sequence). CDR3: CASSYPPGKDTQYF. The CDR3, as DNA: TGTGCCAGCAGCTATCCCCCGGGGAAAGATACGCAGTATTTT.

This clonotype has a handful of counts. The chain recombines TRBV5-1 with TRBJ1-1; no reliable D call. Per the germline V gene, CDR1 is SGHRS and CDR2 is YFSETQ. The CDR3 totals 15 residues. The V gene lost 0 bases and the J gene lost 0 bases, with 9 bases spanning the gap. Here the CDR3 DNA reads TGCGCCAGCAGCTTGGATGGGAACCTGAACACTGAAGCTTTCTTT. Protein sequence: CASSLDGNLNTEAFF.

This clonotype was counted a few times. The rearrangement links TRBV27 to TRBJ1-2; possible D gene TRBD1, 5 bases. This CDR3 is built from 15 residues. V was clipped by 5 bases and J by 2 bases, with 15 bases between them. Germline V lookup: CDR1 MNHEY, CDR2 SMNVEV (reference sequence). CDR3 DNA: TGTGCCAGCAGTGTAATAGGGGATAGAAACTATGGCTACACCTTC. It specifies CASSVIGDRNYGYTF.

This clonotype came up a few times. The rearrangement joins TRBV9 to TRBJ2-7; D unclear. The CDR3 has 14 residues. CDR1 and CDR2 (germline): SGDLS, YYNGEE. Trimming stripped 0 bases from V and 2 bases from J, with 9 bases between. DNA of the CDR3: TGTGCCAGCAGCGTAGATCCTAGAACCTACGAGCAGTACTTC. Its protein is CASSVDPRTYEQYF. Using reference TRBV9 and TRBJ2-7 for the parts outside the CDR3, the full variable domain is DSGVTQTPKHLITATGQRVTLRCSPRSGDLSVYWYQQSLDQGLQFLIQYYNGEERAKGNILERFSAQQFPDLHSELNLSSLELGDSALYFCASSVDPRTYEQYFGPGTRLTVT.

This clonotype was seen more than once but under ten times. The CDR3 DNA is TGTGCCAGCAGCTTAGACCGAAAGACCCAGTACTTC. This codes for CASSLDRKTQYF. The chain uses TRBV7-2 and TRBJ2-5; D is ambiguous. The CDR3 consists of 12 residues. CDR1 and CDR2 from the germline V gene are SGHTA and FQGNSA. V was pared by 1 base and J by 6 bases, with 6 bases between.

There are a few counts of this clonotype. The chain carries TRBV6-5 and TRBJ2-7; D uncertain. The V end lost 5 bases, the J end lost 0 bases, and 11 bases lay between the germline ends. The CDR3 is 14 amino acids. The germline V gene encodes CDR1 MNHEY and CDR2 SVGAGI. CDR3: CASSDRPSSYEQYF. The CDR3 DNA is TGTGCCAGCAGTGACCGACCGAGCTCCTACGAGCAGTACTTC.